The 19 T cell receptor beta chains reported below all come from one sample, sequenced in a study of cytomegalovirus exposure and HLA in healthy donors. The study ran its PCR with 60 Vbeta and 13 Jbeta primers. The data were produced by immunoSEQ multiplex PCR, yet TCRdb's version contains in-frame clones alone and is incomplete. The data contain roughly 95,000 clones, around 82% of them singletons. Sequencing was carried out using PBMCs. The source of these receptors is a man aged 25 to 40 in good health and CMV-seropositive.

V gene TRBV7-9 combines with J gene TRBJ1-5; possibly TRBD1 for D (5 bases). V lost 3 bases to trimming and J lost 5 bases, with 14 bases between them. Germline values: CDR1 SEHNR, CDR2 FQNEAQ (reference sequence). This CDR3 has 15 amino acids. For the CDR3, the DNA is TGTGCCAGCAGCTTTTCAGGGCTAGGAGATCAGCCCCAGCATTTT. This gives the protein CASSFSGLGDQPQHF.

The chain uses TRBV6-6 and TRBJ2-7, with TRBD2 matching over 7 bases. The V and J ends lost 4 bases and 3 bases, in that order; junction bases with no gene match: 9. CDR1 is MNHNY and CDR2 is SVGAGI in the germline V gene (reference sequence). The CDR3 covers 15 residues. The CDR3 protein is CASSFKGSGGYEQYF. CDR3 DNA: TGTGCCAGCAGTTTTAAAGGCTCGGGGGGCTACGAGCAGTACTTC.

The chain has TRBV29-1 and TRBJ2-2; tentatively, D is TRBD2 (5 bases). Germline CDR1 and CDR2: SQVTM and ANQGSEA. The CDR3 has 14 amino acids. The V and J ends lost 6 bases and 1 base respectively, with 12 bases between them. The CDR3 DNA sequence: TGCAGCGTCCACCACGGGATGAACACCGGGGAGCTGTTTTTT. This translates into CSVHHGMNTGELFF.

V gene TRBV4-3 combines with J gene TRBJ2-3, with a possible D match to TRBD2 (6 bases). Germline CDR1 is LGHNA and CDR2 is YSLEER. The CDR3 runs 16 residues. Trimming cost V 3 bases and J 4 bases, with 17 bases left between them. CDR3 sequence: CASSQGDFRGADTQYF. The CDR3 region has the DNA TGCGCCAGCAGCCAGGGGGACTTTCGAGGCGCAGATACGCAGTATTTT.

The chain is built from TRBV6-6 and TRBJ1-5; maybe TRBD1 (6 bases). The CDR3 contains 13 residues. Germline V gene data show CDR1 as MNHNY and CDR2 as SVGAGI (reference sequence). V lost 3 bases and J lost 7, with 10 bases in between. The CDR3 nucleotides are TGTGCCAGCAGTTATACACAGGGACAGCCCCAGCATTTT. It codes for CASSYTQGQPQHF.

The J gene is TRBJ2-1, the V gene TRBV28; 7 bases match TRBD1. The germline V gene encodes CDR1 MDHEN and CDR2 SYDVKM. The trim removed 6 bases at V and 0 bases at J, leaving 5 bases unmatched. The CDR3 loop spans 15 amino acids. CDR3 sequence reads: CASSETGNSYNEQFF. The CDR3 DNA reads as TGTGCCAGCAGCGAGACAGGGAACTCCTACAATGAGCAGTTCTTC.

This CDR3 is CASSDRVLNTGELFF. CDR3 nucleotide sequence: TGTGCCAGCTCAGACCGGGTTCTGAACACCGGGGAGCTGTTTTTT. V and J are TRBV18 and TRBJ2-2; D gene unclear. This CDR3 has 15 amino acids. V lost 5 bases and J lost 1, with 11 bases in between. Germline CDR1 is KGHSH and CDR2 is LQKENI.

This chain joins TRBV28 and TRBJ1-1; TRBD1 aligns across 9 bases. The germline V gene has CDR1 MDHEN and CDR2 SYDVKM. V lost 3 bases and J lost 6; bases outside the gene matches: 5. The CDR3 extends over 14 amino acids. The CDR3 loop reads CASSLTGGMAEAFF. DNA of the CDR3: TGTGCCAGCAGTTTGACAGGGGGAATGGCTGAAGCTTTCTTT.

In nucleotides, the CDR3 is TGCGCCAGCAGCTCATCTCAGGGTAACTATGGCTACACCTTC. It specifies CASSSSQGNYGYTF. This chain joins TRBV5-1 and TRBJ1-2; D is possibly TRBD1 (5 bases). CDR1 and CDR2 (germline): SGHRS, YFSETQ. This CDR3 spans 14 amino acids. Trimming took 3 bases from V and 1 from J, leaving 10 bases between them.

The chain carries TRBV5-4 and TRBJ2-7, with a weak D call TRBD2 (6 bases). Germline CDR1 SGHNT, CDR2 YYREEE (reference sequence). Deletions cut 6 bases from V and 2 bases from J, with 15 bases between. The CDR3 extends over 14 amino acids. CDR3 nucleotide sequence: TGTGCCAGCAACCTATGGGACTCGCCCTACGAGCAGTACTTC. This sequence encodes CASNLWDSPYEQYF.

The count of this clone is one. This CDR3 is CASSEEGFGGELFF. The CDR3 nucleotides read TGTGCCAGCAGTGAGGAGGGCTTCGGCGGGGAGCTGTTTTTT. The gene calls are TRBV6-1 and TRBJ2-2, with D possibly TRBD2 on 6 matching bases. V was pared by 3 bases and J by 7 bases, with 12 bases between. Germline loops: CDR1 MNHNS, CDR2 SASEGT. CDR3 size: 14 residues.

The chain uses TRBV6-5 and TRBJ2-3; no clear D gene. The CDR3 runs to 11 residues. With 5 bases removed from V and 4 bases from J, the gap between germline ends came to 4 bases. Germline CDR1 MNHEY, CDR2 SVGAGI. The CDR3 nucleotides are TGTGCCAGCAGTCATGCAGATACGCAGTATTTT. This gives the protein CASSHADTQYF.

On this clone itself: Other DNA sequences of this sample code for an identical CDR3. The rearrangement uses TRBV6-5 and TRBJ2-3, with D possibly matching TRBD1 (6 bases). Germline assignment: CDR1 MNHEY and CDR2 SVGAGI. V was clipped by 2 bases and J by 2 bases, with 8 bases between them. The CDR3 runs 14 residues. In DNA, the CDR3 is TGTGCCAGCAGTTACGGGGGCTCCACAGATACGCAGTATTTT. Encoded protein: CASSYGGSTDTQYF.

V gene TRBV4-1 combines with J gene TRBJ2-7; D is unclear. Between the trimmed V and J ends, which lost 1 base and 2 bases, there was a span of 15 bases. Looked up from germline, CDR1 is MGHRA and CDR2 is YSYEKL. CDR3 length equals 16 residues. As DNA, the CDR3 is TGCGCCAGCAGCCAAGTGCTGCCAGGTTTAACCTACGAGCAGTACTTC. Protein sequence: CASSQVLPGLTYEQYF.

V is TRBV7-2 and J is TRBJ1-2, with 10 bases identical to TRBD1. This CDR3 has 15 residues. CDR1 and CDR2 (germline): SGHTA, FQGNSA. After removal of 4 bases from V and 2 bases from J, the junction contained 4 bases not matched to a gene. CDR3 nucleotide sequence: TGTGCCAGCAGCTCGACAGGGGGCTTCAACTATGGCTACACCTTC. Translating gives CASSSTGGFNYGYTF.

This chain links TRBV7-9 with TRBJ1-1; D perhaps matches TRBD1 (6 bases). Germline CDR1 and CDR2: SEHNR and FQNEAQ (reference sequence). The ends were cut back, 7 bases at V and 0 bases at J, with 15 bases in the middle. The CDR3 loop spans 15 amino acids. CDR3 residues: CASTSRTALNTEAFF. The CDR3 bases are TGTGCCAGCACCTCTAGGACAGCTTTGAACACTGAAGCTTTCTTT. The full variable domain, its missing parts supplied by reference TRBV7-9 and TRBJ1-1, is DTGVSQNPRHKITKRGQNVTFRCDPISEHNRLYWYRQTLGQGPEFLTYFQNEAQLEKSRLLSDRFSAERPKGSFSTLEIQRTEQGDSAMYLCASTSRTALNTEAFFGQGTRLTVV.

J is TRBJ1-6 and V is TRBV27; TRBD1 aligns across 7 bases. The trim removed 0 bases at V and 7 bases at J, leaving 3 bases unmatched. Germline values: CDR1 MNHEY, CDR2 SMNVEV (reference sequence). CDR3 length: 15 residues. The CDR3 sequence: CASSLSTGKNSPLHF. The CDR3 coding sequence is TGTGCCAGCAGTTTATCGACAGGGAAGAATTCACCCCTCCACTTT.

The J gene is TRBJ2-1, the V gene TRBV7-2, with 15 nucleotides matching TRBD2. Germline V gene data show CDR1 as SGHTA and CDR2 as FQGNSA. The V segment lost 5 bases and the J segment 6 bases; nucleotides outside the gene matches: 5. This CDR3 is built from 16 residues. The CDR3 coding sequence is TGTGCCAGCAGCCTGAGGACTAGCGGGAGGGCCAATGAGCAGTTCTTC. This codes for CASSLRTSGRANEQFF.

The genes are TRBV30 and TRBJ1-2; D is unclear. The CDR3 is made up of 11 amino acids. Trimming removed 5 bases at V and 6 bases at J, with 10 bases between. Germline V CDR1 and CDR2: GTSNPN, SVGIG (reference sequence). For the CDR3, the DNA is TGTGCCTGGGGTCCTGGGCATGGCTACACCTTC. Protein product: CAWGPGHGYTF.